The rows below give T cell receptor beta chains drawn from one sample of a study of human T cells and chemical hapten exposure. A single record per CDR3 protein comes from TCRdb applying MiXCR to the RACE reads. The table has roughly 70,000 distinct CDR3 sequences, around a third seen once; the top ten hold about 9.6%. The material was whole blood, obtained in connection with sensitization to the hapten diphenylcyclopropenone (DPC). The origin of the receptors is a man aged 40-49 years with alopecia areata. Some clones in this sample may be carry-over from other donors' samples. The CDR3 runs from the conserved cysteine through the conserved F or W. The D gene is left open where the match is weak. Clone size is shown for a subset of rows, as once, few, many or a class of expanded clone.

.	.	TRBV12-3/TRBV12-4	TRBJ2-5	TGTGCCAGCAGTTTGCGTGACGAGACCCAGTACTTC	CASSLRDETQYF
few	TRBD1	TRBV5-1	TRBJ2-3	TGCGCCAGCAGCTTGGGCACAGGGGGCGCAGATACGCAGTATTTT	CASSLGTGGADTQYF
.	.	TRBV10-3	TRBJ1-1	TGTGCCATCAGTGAGTCACACGGCAGGCCTGAAACTTTCTTT	CAISESHGRPETFF
many	TRBD1	TRBV7-9	TRBJ1-1	TGTGCCAGCAGCAATGGACAGGCTGAAGCTTTCTTT	CASSNGQAEAFF
.	.	TRBV27	TRBJ2-6	TGTGCCAGCAGTTTATCGGGCGGGCTTGGGGCCAACGTCCTGACTTTC	CASSLSGGLGANVLTF
.	.	TRBV20-1	TRBJ1-1	TGCAGTGCTCCCGAGGGCGGGAAGAACACTGAAGCTTTCTTT	CSAPEGGKNTEAFF
.	.	TRBV7-9	TRBJ1-1	TGTGCCGCCAGGGCGGACACTGAAGCTTTCTTT	CAARADTEAFF
.	TRBD2	TRBV20-1	TRBJ2-3	TGCAGTGCCAAGAGGGCGGGAGGCAGCACAGATACGCAGTATTTT	CSAKRAGGSTDTQYF
.	.	TRBV29-1	TRBJ1-2	TGCAGCGTTGAAAATAGGGGTGATGGCTACACCTTC	CSVENRGDGYTF
.	TRBD1	TRBV7-6	TRBJ2-3	TGTGCCAGCAGTTTAACAGGGGCCGACACAGATACGCAGTATTTT	CASSLTGADTDTQYF
.	TRBD1	TRBV6-6	TRBJ2-2	TGTGCCAGCAGTTACTCGATGGGACAGGGAAGGACCGGGGAGCTGTTTTTT	CASSYSMGQGRTGELFF
few	.	TRBV28	TRBJ2-7	TGTGCCAGCAGTTCCCCAAACAGTGCCCGCTACGAGCAGTACTTC	CASSSPNSARYEQYF
once	TRBD1	TRBV11-2	TRBJ2-7	TGTGCCAGCAGCTCCCGCTTTGAGACAGGGGACTACGAGCAGTACTTC	CASSSRFETGDYEQYF
.	.	TRBV3-1	TRBJ1-1	TGTGCCAGCAGCCAAGGAGGGACCCTTGAAGCTTTCTTT	CASSQGGTLEAFF